This TCR beta chain was captured in a study of cytomegalovirus exposure and HLA in healthy donors. Though probably carrying unrecorded immune exposures, donors were nominally healthy at sampling. Points from the study as a whole: Later on, an analysis tied approximately 17,000 TCR beta sequences to HLA alleles at 0.05 false discovery rate. The listing of roughly 160 TCR beta chains classed them as cytomegalovirus-associated.

Details on this clone: Its antigen is unidentified.

PCR employed 60 Vbeta and 13 Jbeta primers. Repertoires were generated with immunoSEQ multiplex PCR, while TCRdb's copy carries only in-frame clones and drops some. This sample yields around 150,000 clones, of which 80% are seen a single time; over 6.5% belongs to the top ten. Trimming removed 3 bases from V and 2 bases from J; junction bases left unmatched: 13. Per germline, CDR1 SGHRS and CDR2 YFSETQ. The CDR3 has 17 amino acids. Sequenced material: PBMCs. This receptor was identified in a man aged 35 to 55 in good health and CMV-seropositive. This chain connects TRBV5-1 to TRBJ2-7, with 8 bases identical to TRBD2. DNA of the CDR3: TGCGCCAGCAGCTCGCGGGCGGGGGGAATCCCCACCTACGAGCAGTACTTC. Translation: CASSSRAGGIPTYEQYF.